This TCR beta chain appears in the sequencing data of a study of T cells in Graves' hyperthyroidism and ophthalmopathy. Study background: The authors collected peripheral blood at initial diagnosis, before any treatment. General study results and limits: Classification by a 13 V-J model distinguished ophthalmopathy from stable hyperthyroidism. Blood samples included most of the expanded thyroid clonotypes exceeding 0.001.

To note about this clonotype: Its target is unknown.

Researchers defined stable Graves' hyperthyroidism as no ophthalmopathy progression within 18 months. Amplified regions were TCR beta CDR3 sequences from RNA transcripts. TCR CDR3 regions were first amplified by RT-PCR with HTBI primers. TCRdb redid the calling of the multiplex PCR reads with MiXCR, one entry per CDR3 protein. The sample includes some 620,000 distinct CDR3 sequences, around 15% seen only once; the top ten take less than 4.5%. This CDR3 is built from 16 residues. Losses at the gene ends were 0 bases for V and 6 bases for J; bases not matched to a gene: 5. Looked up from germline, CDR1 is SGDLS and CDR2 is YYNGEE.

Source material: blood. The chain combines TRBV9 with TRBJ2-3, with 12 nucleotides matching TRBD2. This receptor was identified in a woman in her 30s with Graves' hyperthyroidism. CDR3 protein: CASSVGSSGRGDTQYF. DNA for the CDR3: TGTGCCAGCAGCGTAGGGTCTAGCGGGAGGGGTGATACGCAGTATTTT.